The source of this TCR beta chain is a study of shared clonotypes between healthy human individuals. Study summary: The plates for each donor numbered three CD4 naive, three CD4 memory, two CD8 naive and one CD8 memory. Points from the study as a whole: Estimated richness was generally greater in naive than memory subsets. The sharing of approximately 5.1% of naive CD4 clonotypes was seen across a handful of donors.

Sequenced by immunoSEQ multiplex PCR; TCRdb stores in-frame clones only, minus some. The repertoire holds about 2.4 million clones, with 93% as singletons. The length of the CDR3 is 15 residues. The germline V gene encodes CDR1 SGHKS and CDR2 YYEKEE (reference sequence). Trimming took off 6 bases at V and 0 bases at J, with 16 bases between the two ends. This clone was recorded only once. Antigen: not known. CD4+ cells were split into CD45RA+ naive and CD45RA-negative memory subsets. The origin of this receptor is a man younger than 30 in good health. Some clones in this sample may be carry-over from other donors' samples. The sequencing input was naive CD4+ T cells from PBMCs. Indicated subset: CD45RA+ positively selected. V usage is TRBV5-5 and J usage is TRBJ2-7, with D tentatively TRBD1 or TRBD2 (6 bases each). In DNA form, the CDR3 reads TGTGCCAGCAACGCCCAGGGGACTTACTCCTACGAGCAGTACTTC. Encoded protein: CASNAQGTYSYEQYF.